This T cell receptor (beta chain) emerged from a study of cytomegalovirus exposure and HLA in healthy donors. The PCR contained 60 Vbeta and 13 Jbeta primers. In the original processing: The count from a later analysis was some 83 million unique TCR beta chains, roughly 11 million of them shared. Measured with immunoSEQ multiplex PCR; TCRdb has only the in-frame clones, and not every one. The V and J calls and clone size were taken over from that table, and D and trimming were inferred from the DNA. The sample includes roughly 130,000 clones, approximately 80% of them seen just once. This clone appeared once. CDR3 length: 18 amino acids. The V gene end was trimmed by 3 bases and the J gene end by 1 base; junction bases not matched to a gene: 9. Germline values: CDR1 MDHEN, CDR2 SYDVKM.

The chain has TRBV28 and TRBJ2-2; 9 bases agree with TRBD2. Material for sequencing was PBMCs. The sequence came from a girl aged 2-10 years in good health and CMV-seronegative. CDR3 nucleotides: TGTGCCAGCAGTTTCGCGTCTAGCGGGATCTTGAACACCGGGGAGCTGTTTTTT. It is translated as CASSFASSGILNTGELFF.